The 9 T cell receptor beta chains below come from one sample, sequenced in a study of graft-versus-host responses after intestinal transplantation. The data were produced by immunoSEQ multiplex PCR, yet TCRdb's version contains in-frame clones alone and is incomplete. The sample yields around 30,000 clones, about 90% seen once. This sample comprised PBMCs, obtained about 420 days after intestinal transplantation. These receptor sequences come from a human patient who received an intestinal transplant, so some T cells may come from the graft donor.

This rearrangement joins TRBV5-5 to TRBJ2-7; 8 bases fit TRBD2. Per the germline V gene, CDR1 is SGHKS and CDR2 is YYEKEE (reference sequence). The CDR3 is 14 amino acids. Germline trimming cut 2 bases from V and 2 bases from J; bases unmatched to any gene: 3. The CDR3 reads CASSLTSGTYEQYF. CDR3 coding DNA: TGTGCCAGCAGCTTAACTAGCGGCACCTACGAGCAGTACTTC.

The chain recombines TRBV11-3 with TRBJ2-6; 8 bases agree with TRBD1. The CDR3 has 18 residues. V was pared by 1 base and J by 1 base, with 6 bases of the junction left unmatched. From germline, CDR1 is SGHNT and CDR2 YENEEA. CDR3 sequence: CASSLGQGAPSGANVLTF. The CDR3 DNA reads TGTGCCAGCAGCTTAGGCCAGGGGGCCCCATCTGGGGCCAACGTCCTGACTTTC.

This rearrangement joins TRBV6-5 to TRBJ2-7; 7 bases fit TRBD1. Germline V gene sequence: CDR1 MNHEY, CDR2 SVGAGI. The trim removed 6 bases at V and 6 bases at J, leaving 11 bases unmatched. The CDR3 consists of 14 residues. This CDR3 is CASRFDRERGEQYF. CDR3 sequence (DNA): TGTGCCAGCAGGTTCGACAGGGAAAGGGGCGAGCAGTACTTC.

A single count supports this clone. V and J are TRBV19 and TRBJ2-1, with D maybe TRBD2 (5 bases). V lost 5 bases, J lost 1 base, and 9 bases lay in between. Germline-derived CDR1 and CDR2 are LNHDA and SQIVND (reference sequence). This CDR3 has 14 residues. The CDR3 reads CASSPWTSYNEQFF. The CDR3 DNA follows: TGTGCCAGTAGTCCCTGGACTTCCTACAATGAGCAGTTCTTC.

V usage is TRBV30 and J usage is TRBJ2-6, with no clear D. With 1 base removed from V and 6 bases from J, the gap between germline ends came to 10 bases. The CDR3 has 14 amino acids. The germline CDR1 and CDR2 sequences are GTSNPN and SVGIG (reference sequence). DNA of the CDR3: TGTGCCTGGAGTGCCCCGTCTTTGGCCAACGTCCTGACTTTC. Amino acids: CAWSAPSLANVLTF. Based on the CDR3 plus reference TRBV30 and TRBJ2-6, the full variable domain is SQTIHQWPATLVQPVGSPLSLECTVEGTSNPNLYWYRQAAGRGLQLLFYSVGIGQISSEVPQNLSASRPQDRQFILSSKKLLLSDSGFYLCAWSAPSLANVLTFGAGSRLTVL.

The chain uses TRBV5-5 and TRBJ2-7; the match to TRBD1 covers 10 bases. This CDR3 contains 15 residues. Germline V gene sequence: CDR1 SGHKS, CDR2 YYEKEE (reference sequence). V lost 4 bases to trimming and J lost 4 bases; unmatched junction nucleotides: 8. Written as DNA, the CDR3 is TGTGCCAGCAGCGCGGGGACAGGGGCTTGGTACGAGCAGTACTTC. It encodes CASSAGTGAWYEQYF. Using reference TRBV5-5 and TRBJ2-7 for the parts outside the CDR3, the full variable domain is DAGVTQSPTHLIKTRGQQVTLRCSPISGHKSVSWYQQVLGQGPQFIFQYYEKEERGRGNFPDRFSARQFPNYSSELNVNALLLGDSALYLCASSAGTGAWYEQYFGPGTRLTVT.

V is TRBV7-9 and J is TRBJ2-3; TRBD2 matches 14 bases. CDR3 length: 17 residues. After removal of 4 bases from V and 5 bases from J, the junction contained 8 bases not matched to a gene. From germline, CDR1 is SEHNR and CDR2 FQNEAQ (reference sequence). The CDR3: CASSSRLAGGQGDTQYF. CDR3 sequence (DNA): TGTGCCAGCAGCTCTAGACTAGCGGGAGGGCAAGGAGATACGCAGTATTTT.

The genes are TRBV14 and TRBJ2-7; the D call may be TRBD1 or TRBD2 (5 bases each). The CDR3 runs to 14 residues. The germline CDR1 and CDR2 sequences are SGHDN and FVKESK. Trimming removed 3 bases at V and 3 bases at J, with 12 bases between. The CDR3 region is CASSHRPGSYEQYF. The CDR3 bases are TGTGCCAGCAGCCACAGGCCAGGGAGCTACGAGCAGTACTTC. The whole variable domain, filled in from reference TRBV14 and TRBJ2-7, reads EAGVTQFPSHSVIEKGQTVTLRCDPISGHDNLYWYRRVMGKEIKFLLHFVKESKQDESGMPNNRFLAERTGGTYSTLKVQPAELEDSGVYFCASSHRPGSYEQYFGPGTRLTVT.

The chain uses TRBV5-5 and TRBJ2-7, with TRBD2 identical over 12 bases. CDR1 and CDR2 (germline): SGHKS, YYEKEE (reference sequence). There are 14 residues in the CDR3. Trimming removed 6 bases from V and 6 bases from J; junction bases left unmatched: 7. The CDR3 bases are TGTGCCAGCACCGAGACTAGCGGGAGTCCCGAGCAGTACTTC. Translating gives CASTETSGSPEQYF.